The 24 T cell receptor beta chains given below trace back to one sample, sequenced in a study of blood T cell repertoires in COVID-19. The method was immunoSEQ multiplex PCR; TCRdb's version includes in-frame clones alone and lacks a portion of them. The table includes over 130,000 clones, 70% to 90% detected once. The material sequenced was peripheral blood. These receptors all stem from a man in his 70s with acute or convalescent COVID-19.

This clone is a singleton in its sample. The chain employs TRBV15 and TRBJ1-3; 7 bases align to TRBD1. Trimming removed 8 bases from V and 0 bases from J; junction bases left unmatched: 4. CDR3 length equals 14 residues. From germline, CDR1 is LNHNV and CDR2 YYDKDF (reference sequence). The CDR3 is CATRQGISGNTIYF. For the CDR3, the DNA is TGTGCCACCCGACAGGGAATCTCTGGAAACACCATATATTTT. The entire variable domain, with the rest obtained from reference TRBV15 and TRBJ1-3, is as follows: DAMVIQNPRYQVTQFGKPVTLSCSQTLNHNVMYWYQQKSSQAPKLLFHYYDKDFNNEADTPDNFQSRRPNTSFCFLDIRSPGLGDTAMYLCATRQGISGNTIYFGEGSWLTVV.

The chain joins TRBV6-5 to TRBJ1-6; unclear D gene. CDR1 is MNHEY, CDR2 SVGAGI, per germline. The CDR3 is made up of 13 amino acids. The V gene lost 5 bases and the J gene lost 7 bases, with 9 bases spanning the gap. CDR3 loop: CASSPHGNSPLHF. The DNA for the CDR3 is TGTGCCAGCAGTCCACACGGGAATTCACCCCTCCACTTT.

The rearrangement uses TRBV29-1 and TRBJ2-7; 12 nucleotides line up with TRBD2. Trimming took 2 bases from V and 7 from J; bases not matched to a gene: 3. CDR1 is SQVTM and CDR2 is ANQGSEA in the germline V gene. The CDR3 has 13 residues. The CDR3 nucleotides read TGCAGCGTTGAACTAGCGGGAGGGTTGGAGCAGTACTTC. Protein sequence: CSVELAGGLEQYF.

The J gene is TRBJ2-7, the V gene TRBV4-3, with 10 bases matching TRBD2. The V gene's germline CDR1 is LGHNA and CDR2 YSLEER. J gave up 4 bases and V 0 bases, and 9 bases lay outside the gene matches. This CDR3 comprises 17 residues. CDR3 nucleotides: TGCGCCAGCAGCCAAGATATCCGCCTAGCGGGAGATTACGAGCAGTACTTC. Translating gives CASSQDIRLAGDYEQYF.

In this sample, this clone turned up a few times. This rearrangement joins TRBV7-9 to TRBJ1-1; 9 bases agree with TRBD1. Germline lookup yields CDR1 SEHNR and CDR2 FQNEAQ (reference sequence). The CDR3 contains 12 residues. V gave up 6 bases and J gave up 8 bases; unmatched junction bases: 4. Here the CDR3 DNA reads TGTGCCAGCAGTACTACAGGGGGCGAAGCTTTCTTT. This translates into CASSTTGGEAFF. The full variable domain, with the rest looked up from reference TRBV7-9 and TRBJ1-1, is DTGVSQNPRHKITKRGQNVTFRCDPISEHNRLYWYRQTLGQGPEFLTYFQNEAQLEKSRLLSDRFSAERPKGSFSTLEIQRTEQGDSAMYLCASSTTGGEAFFGQGTRLTVV.

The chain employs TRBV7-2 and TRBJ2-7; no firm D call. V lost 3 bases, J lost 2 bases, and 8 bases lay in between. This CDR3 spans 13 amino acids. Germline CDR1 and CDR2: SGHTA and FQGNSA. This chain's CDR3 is CASSFGFTYEQYF. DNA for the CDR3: TGTGCCAGCAGCTTCGGGTTTACCTACGAGCAGTACTTC.

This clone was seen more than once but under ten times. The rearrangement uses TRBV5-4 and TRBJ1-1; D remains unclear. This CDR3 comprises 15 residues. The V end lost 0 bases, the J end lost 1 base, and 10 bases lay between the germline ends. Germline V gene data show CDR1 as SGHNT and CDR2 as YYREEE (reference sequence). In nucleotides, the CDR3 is TGTGCCAGCAGCTTGGTGGGCCCCGCGAACACTGAAGCTTTCTTT. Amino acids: CASSLVGPANTEAFF.

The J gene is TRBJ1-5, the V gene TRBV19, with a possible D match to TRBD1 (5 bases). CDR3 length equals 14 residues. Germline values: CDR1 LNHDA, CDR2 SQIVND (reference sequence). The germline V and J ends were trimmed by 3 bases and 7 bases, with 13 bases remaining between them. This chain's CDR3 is CASSISGMEQPQHF. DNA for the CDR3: TGTGCCAGTAGTATCTCAGGGATGGAGCAGCCCCAGCATTTT.

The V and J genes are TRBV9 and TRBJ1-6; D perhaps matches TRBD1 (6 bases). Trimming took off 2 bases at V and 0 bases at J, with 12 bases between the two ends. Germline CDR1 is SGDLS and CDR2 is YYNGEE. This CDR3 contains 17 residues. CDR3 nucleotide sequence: TGTGCCAGCAGCGTTACGATGACAGGCTCCTATAATTCACCCCTCCACTTT. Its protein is CASSVTMTGSYNSPLHF.

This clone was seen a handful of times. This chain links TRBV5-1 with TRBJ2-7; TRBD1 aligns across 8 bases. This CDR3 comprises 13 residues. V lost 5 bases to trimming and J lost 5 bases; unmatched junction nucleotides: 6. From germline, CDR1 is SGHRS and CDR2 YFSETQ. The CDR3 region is CASRRGQGHEQYF. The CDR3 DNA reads TGCGCCAGCAGGCGCGGACAGGGCCACGAGCAGTACTTC.

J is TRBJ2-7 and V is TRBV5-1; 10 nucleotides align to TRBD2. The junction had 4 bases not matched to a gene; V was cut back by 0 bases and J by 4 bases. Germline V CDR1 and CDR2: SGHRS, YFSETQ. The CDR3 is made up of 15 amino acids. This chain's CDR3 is CASSLAASGSYEQYF. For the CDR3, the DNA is TGCGCCAGCAGCTTGGCTGCTAGCGGGAGTTACGAGCAGTACTTC.

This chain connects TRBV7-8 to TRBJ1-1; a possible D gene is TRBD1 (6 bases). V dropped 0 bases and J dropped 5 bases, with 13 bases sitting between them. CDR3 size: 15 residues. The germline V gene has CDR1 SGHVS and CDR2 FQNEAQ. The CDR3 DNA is TGTGCCAGCAGCTTAGCGCTCCAGCAGGGGACTGAAGCTTTCTTT. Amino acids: CASSLALQQGTEAFF.

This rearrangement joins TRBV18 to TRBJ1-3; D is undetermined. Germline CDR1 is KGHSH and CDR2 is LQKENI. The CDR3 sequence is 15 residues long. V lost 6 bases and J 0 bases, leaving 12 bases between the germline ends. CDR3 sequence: CASSFDGNSGNTIYF. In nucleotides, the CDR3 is TGTGCCAGCTCCTTCGACGGGAACTCTGGAAACACCATATATTTT. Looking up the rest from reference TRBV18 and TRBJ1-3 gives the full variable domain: NAGVMQNPRHLVRRRGQEARLRCSPMKGHSHVYWYRQLPEEGLKFMVYLQKENIIDESGMPKERFSAEFPKEGPSILRIQQVVRGDSAAYFCASSFDGNSGNTIYFGEGSWLTVV.

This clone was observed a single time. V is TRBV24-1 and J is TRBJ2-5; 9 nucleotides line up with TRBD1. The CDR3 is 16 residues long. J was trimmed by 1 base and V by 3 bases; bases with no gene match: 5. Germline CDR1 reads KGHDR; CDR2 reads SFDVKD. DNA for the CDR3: TGTGCCACCAGTGATCGGGGACAGGGCCTCCAAGAGACCCAGTACTTC. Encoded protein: CATSDRGQGLQETQYF.

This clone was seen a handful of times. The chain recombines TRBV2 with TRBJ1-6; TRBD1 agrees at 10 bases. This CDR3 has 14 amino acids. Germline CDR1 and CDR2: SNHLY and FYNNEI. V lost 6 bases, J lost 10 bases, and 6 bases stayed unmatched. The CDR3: CASSLEGQGSPLHF. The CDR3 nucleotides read TGTGCCAGCAGCCTCGAGGGACAGGGGTCACCCCTCCACTTT.

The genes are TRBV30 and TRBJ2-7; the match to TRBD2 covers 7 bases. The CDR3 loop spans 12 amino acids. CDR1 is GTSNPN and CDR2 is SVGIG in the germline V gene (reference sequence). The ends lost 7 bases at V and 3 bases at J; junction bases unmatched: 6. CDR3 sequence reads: CAFSGPLYEQYF. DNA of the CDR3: TGTGCCTTTAGCGGGCCCCTCTACGAGCAGTACTTC. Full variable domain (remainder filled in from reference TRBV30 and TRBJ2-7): SQTIHQWPATLVQPVGSPLSLECTVEGTSNPNLYWYRQAAGRGLQLLFYSVGIGQISSEVPQNLSASRPQDRQFILSSKKLLLSDSGFYLCAFSGPLYEQYFGPGTRLTVT.

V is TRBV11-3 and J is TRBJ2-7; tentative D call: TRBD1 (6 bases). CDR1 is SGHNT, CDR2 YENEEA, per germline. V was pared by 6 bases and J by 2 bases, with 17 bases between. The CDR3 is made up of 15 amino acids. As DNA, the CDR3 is TGTGCCAGCAGTCTCAACTCCGGGACACCCTACGAGCAGTACTTC. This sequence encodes CASSLNSGTPYEQYF.

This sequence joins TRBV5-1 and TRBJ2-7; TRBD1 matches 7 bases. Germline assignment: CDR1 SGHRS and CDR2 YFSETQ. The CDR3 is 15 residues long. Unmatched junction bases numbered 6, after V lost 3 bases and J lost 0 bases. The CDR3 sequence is CASSSWTGSSYEQYF. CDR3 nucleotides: TGCGCCAGCAGCTCGTGGACAGGAAGCTCCTACGAGCAGTACTTC.

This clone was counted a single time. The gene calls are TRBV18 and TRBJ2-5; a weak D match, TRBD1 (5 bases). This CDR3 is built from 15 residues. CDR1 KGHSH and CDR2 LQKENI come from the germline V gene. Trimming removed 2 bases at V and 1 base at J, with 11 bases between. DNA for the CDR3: TGTGCCAGCTCACCAGCCCAGGGCCCCCAAGAGACCCAGTACTTC. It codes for CASSPAQGPQETQYF.

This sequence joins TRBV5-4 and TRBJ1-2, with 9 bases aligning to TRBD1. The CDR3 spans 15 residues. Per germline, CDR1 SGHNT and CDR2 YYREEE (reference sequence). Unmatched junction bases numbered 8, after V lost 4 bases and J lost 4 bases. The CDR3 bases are TGTGCCAGCAGCCCGGGCGGGACAGGGTTCTATGGCTACACCTTC. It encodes CASSPGGTGFYGYTF.

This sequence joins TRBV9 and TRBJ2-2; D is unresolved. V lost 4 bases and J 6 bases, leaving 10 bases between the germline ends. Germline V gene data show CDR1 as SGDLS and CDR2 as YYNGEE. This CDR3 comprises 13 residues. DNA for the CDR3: TGTGCCAGCAGCACAAGTTCACCCGGGGAGCTGTTTTTT. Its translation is CASSTSSPGELFF.

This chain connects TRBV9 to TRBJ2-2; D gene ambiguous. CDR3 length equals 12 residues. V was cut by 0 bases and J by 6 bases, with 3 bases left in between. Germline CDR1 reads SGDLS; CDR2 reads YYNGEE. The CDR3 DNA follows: TGTGCCAGCAGCGTAGCTTCCGGGGAGCTGTTTTTT. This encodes CASSVASGELFF.

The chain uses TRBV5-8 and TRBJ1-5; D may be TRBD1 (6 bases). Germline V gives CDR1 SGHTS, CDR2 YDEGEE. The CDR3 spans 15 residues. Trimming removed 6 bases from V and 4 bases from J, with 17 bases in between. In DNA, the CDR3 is TGTGCCAGCACCCTTGGAACAGGGCGAAATCAGCCCCAGCATTTT. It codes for CASTLGTGRNQPQHF. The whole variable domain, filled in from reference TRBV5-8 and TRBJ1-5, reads EAGVTQSPTHLIKTRGQQATLRCSPISGHTSVYWYQQALGLGLQFLLWYDEGEERNRGNFPPRFSGRQFPNYSSELNVNALELEDSALYLCASTLGTGRNQPQHFGDGTRLSIL.

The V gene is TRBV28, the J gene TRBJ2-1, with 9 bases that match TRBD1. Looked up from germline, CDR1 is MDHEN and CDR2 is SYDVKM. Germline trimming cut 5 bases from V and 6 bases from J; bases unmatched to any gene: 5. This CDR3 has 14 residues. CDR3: CASSPYRGLNEQFF. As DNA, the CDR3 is TGTGCCAGCAGTCCATACAGGGGGCTCAATGAGCAGTTCTTC.